The rows below give T cell receptor beta chains drawn from one sample of a study of T-cell memory formation after mild COVID-19. One entry per CDR3 protein results from TCRdb running MiXCR on the 5' RACE reads. Here the sample spans some 97,000 distinct CDR3 sequences, 11% being singletons. The sequenced material came from PBMCs or a T cell subset sorted from them (not recorded which). These TCRs come from a man between 18 and 35 years old who had mild COVID-19 (a few samples of this study predate the infection). Cell type and time point are not known. Both conserved end residues are part of each CDR3. A D gene is named only where the DNA matches it firmly. Clone size, where shown, is once, few, many, or a class for clones that have expanded.

J gene	V gene	D gene	clone size	CDR3 protein	CDR3 DNA
TRBJ2-3	TRBV4-3	.	many	CASSQDSGQITDTQYF	TGCGCCAGCAGCCAAGATTCAGGACAGATCACAGATACGCAGTATTTT
TRBJ2-3	TRBV7-9	.	.	CASHELSTDTQYF	TGTGCCAGCCACGAGTTGAGCACAGATACGCAGTATTTT
TRBJ1-5	TRBV4-1	TRBD1	.	CASSLGTVYSNQPQHF	TGCGCCAGCAGCCTCGGGACAGTTTATAGCAATCAGCCCCAGCATTTT
TRBJ2-1	TRBV7-7	TRBD1	few	CASSLGTVGDEQFF	TGTGCTAGCAGCTTAGGGACAGTGGGTGATGAGCAGTTCTTC
TRBJ1-2	TRBV5-1	.	few	CASSLVGSYGYTF	TGCGCCAGCAGCTTGGTGGGAAGCTATGGCTACACCTTC
TRBJ2-1	TRBV3-1	TRBD2	few	CASSHLAGGYNEQFF	TGTGCCAGCAGCCACCTAGCGGGGGGTTACAATGAGCAGTTCTTC
TRBJ1-1	TRBV12-3/TRBV12-4	TRBD1	many	CASSLDRGHTEAFF	TGTGCCAGCAGTCTGGACAGGGGGCACACTGAAGCTTTCTTT
TRBJ2-3	TRBV6-1	TRBD2	few	CASSDTSGVPDTQYF	TGTGCCAGCAGTGATACTAGCGGGGTCCCAGATACGCAGTATTTT
TRBJ1-5	TRBV7-8	.	few	CASSNQGIQPQHF	TGTGCCAGCAGCAACCAGGGGATCCAGCCCCAGCATTTT
TRBJ2-5	TRBV4-1	.	few	CASRPTGEETQYF	TGCGCCAGCAGACCAACGGGGGAAGAGACCCAGTACTTC
TRBJ1-1	TRBV19	.	.	CASSDQGGTEAFF	TGTGCCAGTAGCGACCAGGGTGGCACTGAAGCTTTCTTT
TRBJ1-1	TRBV12-3/TRBV12-4	.	.	CASSFGRNTEAFF	TGTGCCAGCAGTTTTGGGAGGAACACTGAAGCTTTCTTT
TRBJ2-1	TRBV4-3	TRBD2	few	CASSQLAGGSNEQFF	TGCGCCAGCAGCCAATTGGCGGGGGGGTCCAATGAGCAGTTCTTC
TRBJ1-2	TRBV7-6	.	.	CASSLAGGDYGYTF	TGTGCCAGCAGCTTAGCGGGCGGAGACTATGGCTACACCTTC
TRBJ2-1	TRBV28	TRBD2	many	CASSSLAGGFYNEQFF	TGTGCCAGCAGTTCACTGGCGGGGGGCTTCTACAATGAGCAGTTCTTC
TRBJ1-5	TRBV20-1	.	.	CSASRRVGNQPQHF	TGCAGTGCCAGCCGCAGGGTCGGCAATCAGCCCCAGCATTTT
TRBJ2-7	TRBV5-5	.	many	CASSSAYEQYF	TGTGCCAGCAGCTCAGCCTACGAGCAGTACTTC
TRBJ2-1	TRBV18	TRBD1	.	CASSAPGQEQFF	TGTGCCAGCTCCGCTCCGGGACAGGAGCAGTTCTTC
TRBJ2-7	TRBV27	TRBD2	.	CACGLAGYEQYF	TGTGCCTGCGGACTAGCGGGATACGAGCAGTACTTC
TRBJ2-5	TRBV5-4	.	.	CASSFVAESQETQYF	TGTGCCAGCAGCTTTGTAGCGGAGTCCCAAGAGACCCAGTACTTC
TRBJ2-6	TRBV27	.	.	CASSTSQGDGANVLTF	TGTGCCAGCAGCACCTCACAGGGTGATGGGGCCAACGTCCTGACTTTC
TRBJ1-1	TRBV4-1	TRBD1	few	CASSQPGQGSEAFF	TGCGCCAGCAGCCAACCGGGACAGGGGAGTGAAGCTTTCTTT
TRBJ2-1	TRBV4-3	.	many	CASSQVWASARGDEQFF	TGCGCCAGCAGCCAAGTTTGGGCTAGCGCCCGAGGGGATGAGCAGTTCTTC
TRBJ2-1	TRBV19	TRBD2	many	CASSQTSGDYNEQFF	TGTGCCAGTAGTCAGACTAGCGGGGATTACAATGAGCAGTTCTTC
TRBJ2-4	TRBV28	.	few	CASRNPPNIQYF	TGTGCCAGCAGAAACCCGCCAAACATTCAGTACTTC
TRBJ2-2	TRBV27	.	few	CASSSTTAGELFF	TGTGCCAGCAGTTCTACGACCGCCGGGGAGCTGTTTTTT